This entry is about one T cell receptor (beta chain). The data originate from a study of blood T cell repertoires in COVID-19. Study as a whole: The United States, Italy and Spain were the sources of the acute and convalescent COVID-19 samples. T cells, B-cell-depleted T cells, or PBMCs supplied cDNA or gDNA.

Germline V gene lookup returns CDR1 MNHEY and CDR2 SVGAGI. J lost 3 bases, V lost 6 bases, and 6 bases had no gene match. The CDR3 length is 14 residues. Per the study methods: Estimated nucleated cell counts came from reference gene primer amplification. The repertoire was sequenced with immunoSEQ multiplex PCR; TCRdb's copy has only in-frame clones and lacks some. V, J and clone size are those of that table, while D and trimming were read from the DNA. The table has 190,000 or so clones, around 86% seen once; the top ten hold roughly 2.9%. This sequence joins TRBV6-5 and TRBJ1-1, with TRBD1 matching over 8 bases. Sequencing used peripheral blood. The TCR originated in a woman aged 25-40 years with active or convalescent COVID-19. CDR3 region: CASSPDRVDTEAFF. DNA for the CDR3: TGTGCCAGCAGCCCGGACAGGGTGGACACTGAAGCTTTCTTT.